This is a list of T cell receptor beta chains from one sample in a study of early T cells in non-severe SARS-CoV-2 infection. TCRdb redid the calling of the 5' RACE reads with MiXCR, one entry per CDR3 protein. The table records 50,000 or so distinct CDR3 sequences, around 14% of them present only once. Material for sequencing was whole blood. The origin of the receptors is an adult who was a healthcare worker with PCR-confirmed SARS-CoV-2 infection or an uninfected control (not recorded which). Each CDR3 is given with its conserved first and last residue. D genes are given only for firm matches. Size is omitted from some rows. Given values are once, few, many or a class for expanded clones.

NA,TRBJ2-1,TRBD2,TRBV9,TGTGCCAGCACCCCTTCGGGACTAGCTATCAATGAGCAGTTCTTC,CASTPSGLAINEQFF
many,TRBJ2-7,NA,TRBV5-4,TGTGCCAGCAGCTTGGGTCCTAGCGCATTAACCTACGAGCAGTACTTC,CASSLGPSALTYEQYF
many,TRBJ1-2,TRBD1,TRBV28,TGTGCCAGCACCACCGGGGGCAGGACAGGGGGCCTCTATGGCTACACCTTC,CASTTGGRTGGLYGYTF
many,TRBJ1-3,NA,TRBV6-6,TGTGCCAGCATAGAAATCGGAAGGAACACCATATATTTT,CASIEIGRNTIYF
many,TRBJ2-2,TRBD1,TRBV5-1,TGCGCCAGCAGCTTGAGGACAGGGGCGGTTGACACCGGGGAGCTGTTTTTT,CASSLRTGAVDTGELFF
NA,TRBJ1-1,NA,TRBV7-9,TGTGCCAGCAGCTCTCCAGGAGGGAACACTGAAGCTTTCTTT,CASSSPGGNTEAFF
NA,TRBJ2-3,TRBD2,TRBV6-5,TGTGCCAGCAGTTACTCCCCTAGCGGGGGTGGCACAGATACGCAGTATTTT,CASSYSPSGGGTDTQYF
few,TRBJ1-1,NA,TRBV7-3,TGTGCCAGCAGCTTACAACCGACCGGGTATCAAGCTTTCTTT,CASSLQPTGYQAFF
many,TRBJ1-1,NA,TRBV11-1,TGTGCCAGCAGCTTGAAGTCAGGGTATGAGGTCAACACTGAAGCTTTCTTT,CASSLKSGYEVNTEAFF
many,TRBJ2-7,NA,TRBV6-2/TRBV6-3,TGTGCCAGCAGCCCCAGGGTCGACTACGAGCAGTACTTC,CASSPRVDYEQYF
few,TRBJ2-5,NA,TRBV11-1,TGTGCCAGCAGCGTTAGCTCGGAGACCCAGTACTTC,CASSVSSETQYF
NA,TRBJ2-6,NA,TRBV20-1,TGCAGTGCTAGTAATAGGGCGGGCTCTGGGGCCAACGTCCTGACTTTC,CSASNRAGSGANVLTF
many,TRBJ1-2,NA,TRBV3-1,TGTGCCAGCAGCCAAGGCTTTACAGGGAGTCGCGGCTACACCTTC,CASSQGFTGSRGYTF
NA,TRBJ2-3,NA,TRBV20-1,TGCAGTGCTAATCTAGTCTATACGCAGTATTTT,CSANLVYTQYF
medium-sized,TRBJ2-3,NA,TRBV2,TGTGCCAGCAGTGCGGGGGCGTGGGATACGCAGTATTTT,CASSAGAWDTQYF
NA,TRBJ2-3,NA,TRBV2,TGTGCCAGCAGTGGTCGGAAGGCTAGCACAGATACGCAGTATTTT,CASSGRKASTDTQYF
NA,TRBJ2-3,NA,TRBV7-2,TGTGCCAGCAGCTTAGGGATAGGGGCAGATACGCAGTATTTT,CASSLGIGADTQYF
few,TRBJ1-1,NA,TRBV29-1,TGCAGCGCGGAACACGGGACATTTGACACTGAAGCTTTCTTT,CSAEHGTFDTEAFF